These 21 T cell receptor beta chains came from one sample sequenced in a study of blood T cell repertoires in COVID-19. Method: immunoSEQ multiplex PCR; TCRdb's copy keeps in-frame clones and lacks some. Of roughly 210,000 clones in the sample, around 87% were seen once. The specimen sequenced was PBMCs or T cells enriched from blood (not recorded which). These receptors were collected from a man aged 25-45 years in a cohort exposed to, infected with or recovered from COVID-19 (not recorded which).

V and J are TRBV15 and TRBJ2-1; possible D gene TRBD2, 6 bases. The V gene's germline CDR1 is LNHNV and CDR2 YYDKDF (reference sequence). The V and J ends lost 5 bases and 7 bases respectively, with 9 bases between them. This CDR3 comprises 12 residues. The CDR3 here is CATSPGGNEQFF. The CDR3 DNA follows: TGTGCCACCAGCCCCGGGGGTAATGAGCAGTTCTTC.

The CDR3 nucleotides read TGTGCCAGCAGCTCCAGGCCAGGGGCCAACGTCCTGACTTTC. It is translated as CASSSRPGANVLTF. This rearrangement joins TRBV11-3 to TRBJ2-6; D is unclear. V was pared by 4 bases and J by 4 bases, with 8 bases between. In germline, CDR1 is SGHNT, CDR2 YENEEA. There are 14 residues in the CDR3.

The CDR3 loop reads CASRSFYGYTF. In nucleotides, the CDR3 is TGTGCCAGCAGGTCGTTCTATGGCTACACCTTC. The chain carries TRBV12-3 or TRBV12-4 and TRBJ1-2; no clear D. The CDR3 is 11 amino acids. The V gene lost 6 bases and the J gene lost 4 bases, with 6 bases spanning the gap.

This clone was found once. The V and J genes are TRBV15 and TRBJ1-5; TRBD1 aligns across 7 bases. This CDR3 spans 16 amino acids. Germline assignment: CDR1 LNHNV and CDR2 YYDKDF (reference sequence). The V gene end was trimmed by 0 bases and the J gene end by 0 bases; junction bases not matched to a gene: 2. CDR3: CATSRDRGISNQPQHF. The CDR3 coding sequence is TGTGCCACCAGCAGAGACAGGGGGATTAGCAATCAGCCCCAGCATTTT.

J is TRBJ1-5 and V is TRBV6-6; D not resolved. The CDR3 totals 14 residues. Germline CDR1 and CDR2: MNHNY and SVGAGI (reference sequence). With 4 bases removed from V and 3 bases from J, the gap between germline ends came to 10 bases. In nucleotides, the CDR3 is TGTGCCAGCAGTTCCCCCGGTCCCAATCAGCCCCAGCATTTT. Encoded protein: CASSSPGPNQPQHF.

The V call is TRBV20-1, the J call TRBJ1-5, with 10 bases identical to TRBD1. With V trimmed by 5 bases and J by 2 bases, 18 bases remained unmatched. CDR1 is DFQATT and CDR2 is SNEGSKA in the germline V gene (reference sequence). This CDR3 is built from 19 residues. The CDR3 is CSARGTGTGASVGNQPQHF. The CDR3 nucleotides are TGCAGTGCTCGTGGTACCGGGACAGGGGCATCGGTCGGCAATCAGCCCCAGCATTTT.

J is TRBJ2-7 and V is TRBV6-5, with 8 bases fitting TRBD2. Germline V gene data show CDR1 as MNHEY and CDR2 as SVGAGI. There are 13 residues in the CDR3. The junction had 6 bases not matched to a gene; V was cut back by 5 bases and J by 6 bases. The CDR3 coding sequence is TGTGCCAGCAGTCCCGGGACTAGAAGCGAGCAGTACTTC. This encodes CASSPGTRSEQYF.

The chain links TRBV4-1 to TRBJ2-5, with 7 bases that match TRBD2. This CDR3 has 11 amino acids. Looked up from germline, CDR1 is MGHRA and CDR2 is YSYEKL. CDR3 sequence (DNA): TGCGCTACCCGCGGGGGAGAGACCCAGTACTTC. Translation gives CATRGGETQYF.

The V and J genes are TRBV2 and TRBJ1-2; 10 nucleotides align to TRBD1. The CDR3 totals 15 residues. With 1 base clipped from V and 6 bases from J, the junction kept 5 bases outside the gene matches. The germline gives CDR1 SNHLY, CDR2 FYNNEI. The CDR3 here is CASSEVGQGVDGYTF. The CDR3 bases are TGTGCCAGCAGTGAAGTAGGACAGGGGGTCGATGGCTACACCTTC.

The chain combines TRBV5-4 with TRBJ2-1; D gene ambiguous. The CDR3 runs to 11 residues. CDR1 is SGHNT, CDR2 YYREEE, per germline (reference sequence). The V gene lost 0 bases and the J gene lost 9 bases, with 4 bases spanning the gap. The CDR3: CASSLGSEQFF. In nucleotides, the CDR3 is TGTGCCAGCAGCTTGGGGAGTGAGCAGTTCTTC.

The gene calls are TRBV2 and TRBJ1-2; TRBD1 matches 10 bases. The CDR3 extends over 14 amino acids. Per the germline V gene, CDR1 is SNHLY and CDR2 is FYNNEI. J was trimmed by 8 bases and V by 4 bases; bases with no gene match: 7. The CDR3 spells CASSAGTGVKGYTF. In nucleotides, the CDR3 is TGTGCCAGCAGTGCCGGGACAGGGGTAAAGGGCTACACCTTC.

This sequence joins TRBV23-1 and TRBJ1-2; 7 bases agree with TRBD1. TRBV23-1 has ORF status, its function being uncertain. The CDR3 spans 14 residues. J lost 6 bases, V lost 7 bases, and 11 bases had no gene match. The CDR3 DNA follows: TGCGCCAGCACTTCCTCAGGGGGATGGGATGGCTACACCTTC. It is translated as CASTSSGGWDGYTF.

This chain joins TRBV11-1 and TRBJ2-1, with TRBD2 matching 8 bases. This CDR3 has 16 amino acids. CDR1 is SGHAT and CDR2 is FQDESV in the germline V gene (reference sequence). The V and J ends lost 3 bases and 13 bases, in that order; junction bases with no gene match: 17. The CDR3 DNA sequence: TGTGCCAGCAGCTTCGTGCGATTAGGGACTAGGGTTCAACAGTTCTTC. Amino acid sequence: CASSFVRLGTRVQQFF.

The chain combines TRBV5-1 with TRBJ2-1, with 7 bases fitting TRBD2. The germline gives CDR1 SGHRS, CDR2 YFSETQ. This CDR3 is built from 16 residues. V was clipped by 5 bases and J by 9 bases; unmatched bases: 17. The CDR3, as DNA: TGCGCCAGCAGACCAGGCAGTGGACTAGAGGAGGCTGAGCAGTTCTTC. Translating gives CASRPGSGLEEAEQFF.

The chain carries TRBV4-2 and TRBJ1-1; a weak D match, TRBD1 (5 bases). This CDR3 is built from 15 residues. The germline gives CDR1 LGHNA, CDR2 YNFKEQ. Trimming removed 0 bases at V and 4 bases at J, with 12 bases between. Here the CDR3 reads CASSQDRGIGTEAFF. CDR3 bases: TGTGCCAGCAGCCAAGATCGGGGGATCGGCACTGAAGCTTTCTTT.

The rearrangement uses TRBV7-2 and TRBJ2-7, with 8 bases aligning to TRBD2. Trimming took 5 bases from V and 3 from J; bases not matched to a gene: 12. Germline V CDR1 and CDR2: SGHTA, FQGNSA. This CDR3 region has 16 residues. Written as DNA, the CDR3 is TGTGCCAGCAGCCCCGCCGCGGGAGGAGGACTCTACGAGCAGTACTTC. It encodes CASSPAAGGGLYEQYF.

The chain joins TRBV13 to TRBJ2-3; TRBD1 matches at 10 bases. V was pared by 5 bases and J by 2 bases, with 7 bases of the junction left unmatched. The CDR3 is 16 amino acids. Per germline, CDR1 PRHDT and CDR2 FYEKMQ (reference sequence). The CDR3 DNA sequence: TGTGCCAGCAGCCCACTGACAGGGGGCTTCACAGATACGCAGTATTTT. It is translated as CASSPLTGGFTDTQYF.

V and J are TRBV5-1 and TRBJ2-7, with 9 positions matching TRBD1. In germline, CDR1 is SGHRS, CDR2 YFSETQ. This CDR3 region has 17 residues. The ends lost 3 bases at V and 5 bases at J; junction bases unmatched: 15. The CDR3 nucleotides read TGCGCCAGCAGCTCCGCCGCCACCACAGGGGGCATCCACGAGCAGTACTTC. This encodes CASSSAATTGGIHEQYF. Looking up the rest from reference TRBV5-1 and TRBJ2-7 gives the full variable domain: KAGVTQTPRYLIKTRGQQVTLSCSPISGHRSVSWYQQTPGQGLQFLFEYFSETQRNKGNFPGRFSGRQFSNSRSEMNVSTLELGDSALYLCASSSAATTGGIHEQYFGPGTRLTVT.

The chain combines TRBV9 with TRBJ2-7, with D perhaps matching TRBD1 (6 bases). V was pared by 5 bases and J by 2 bases, with 17 bases between. Germline loops: CDR1 SGDLS, CDR2 YYNGEE. The CDR3 has 15 amino acids. The CDR3 loop is CASSPQGLFTYEQYF. CDR3 in DNA: TGTGCCAGCAGTCCACAGGGTCTCTTTACCTACGAGCAGTACTTC.

The chain employs TRBV18 and TRBJ2-1; 9 bases line up with TRBD2. Losses at the gene ends were 2 bases for V and 6 bases for J; bases not matched to a gene: 2. The CDR3 totals 14 residues. Germline CDR1 KGHSH, CDR2 LQKENI. The CDR3 region is CASSPAGGPNEQFF. The CDR3, as DNA: TGTGCCAGCTCACCAGCGGGAGGGCCCAATGAGCAGTTCTTC.

The V gene is TRBV5-1, the J gene TRBJ1-2, with 10 bases identical to TRBD1. The CDR3 runs 12 residues. Trimming at V came to 4 bases and at J to 8 bases, leaving 2 bases not matched to a gene. Looked up from germline, CDR1 is SGHRS and CDR2 is YFSETQ. The CDR3 protein is CASSGDRGGYTF. CDR3 in DNA: TGCGCCAGCAGCGGGGACAGGGGAGGCTACACCTTC.